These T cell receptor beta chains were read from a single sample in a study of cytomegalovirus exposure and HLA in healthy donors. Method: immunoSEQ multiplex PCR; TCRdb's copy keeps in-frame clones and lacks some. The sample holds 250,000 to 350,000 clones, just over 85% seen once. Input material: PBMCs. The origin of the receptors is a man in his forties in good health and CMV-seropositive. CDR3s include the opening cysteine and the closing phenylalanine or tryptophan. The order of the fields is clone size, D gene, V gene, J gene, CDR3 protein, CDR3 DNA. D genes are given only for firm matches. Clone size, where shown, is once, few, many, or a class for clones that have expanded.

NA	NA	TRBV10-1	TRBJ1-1	CASRGQGNTEAFF	TGCGCCAGCCGAGGTCAGGGGAACACTGAAGCTTTCTTT
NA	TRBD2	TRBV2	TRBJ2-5	CASSYQGLAGETQYF	TGTGCCAGCAGTTACCAGGGACTAGCGGGAGAGACCCAGTACTTC
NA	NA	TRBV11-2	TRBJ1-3	CASSSTGSGNTIYF	TGTGCCAGCAGCTCGACAGGATCTGGAAACACCATATATTTT
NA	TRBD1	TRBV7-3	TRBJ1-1	CASSSTGMNTEAFF	TGTGCCAGCAGCTCGACAGGGATGAACACTGAAGCTTTCTTT
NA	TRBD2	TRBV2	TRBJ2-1	CASRLTSGFPYNEQFF	TGTGCCAGCAGGCTGACTAGCGGATTCCCCTACAATGAGCAGTTCTTC
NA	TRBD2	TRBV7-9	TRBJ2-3	CASSFGRAGGPSDTQYF	TGTGCCAGCAGCTTTGGTAGGGCGGGAGGGCCGTCAGATACGCAGTATTTT
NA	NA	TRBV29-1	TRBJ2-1	CSVVRSSANEQFF	TGCAGCGTTGTCCGATCTAGCGCGAATGAGCAGTTCTTC
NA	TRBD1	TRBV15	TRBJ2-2	CATSVSGQGAGELFF	TGTGCCACCAGCGTCTCGGGACAGGGGGCCGGGGAGCTGTTTTTT
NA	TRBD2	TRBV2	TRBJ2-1	CASLTSGKNEQFF	TGTGCCAGCTTGACTAGCGGGAAGAATGAGCAGTTCTTC
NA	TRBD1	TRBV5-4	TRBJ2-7	CASSPPSGGFYEQYF	TGTGCCAGCAGCCCGCCGTCAGGGGGCTTTTACGAGCAGTACTTC
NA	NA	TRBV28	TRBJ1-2	CASSLTDANYGYTF	TGTGCCAGCAGTTTGACAGACGCTAACTATGGCTACACCTTC
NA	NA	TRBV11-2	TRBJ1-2	CASSPRPGGPHNYGYTF	TGTGCCAGCAGCCCCCGACCGGGGGGGCCGCATAACTATGGCTACACCTTC
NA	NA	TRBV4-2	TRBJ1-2	CASSPGRAGNYGYTF	TGTGCCAGCAGCCCCGGGAGGGCTGGGAACTATGGCTACACCTTC
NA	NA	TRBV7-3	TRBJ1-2	CASSLGQGLAYGYTF	TGTGCCAGCAGCTTAGGGCAGGGTTTGGCCTATGGCTACACCTTC
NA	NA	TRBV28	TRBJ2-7	CASEGHTPIDEQYF	TGTGCCAGCGAGGGACACACTCCTATCGACGAGCAGTACTTC
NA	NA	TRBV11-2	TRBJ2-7	CASSLFGGYEQYF	TGTGCCAGCAGCTTATTTGGAGGGTACGAGCAGTACTTC
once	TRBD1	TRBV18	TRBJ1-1	CASSRSDRGTEAFF	TGTGCCAGCTCACGATCCGACAGGGGGACTGAAGCTTTCTTT
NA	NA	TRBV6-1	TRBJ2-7	CASAGQQASYEQYF	TGTGCCAGCGCCGGACAGCAAGCTTCCTACGAGCAGTACTTC
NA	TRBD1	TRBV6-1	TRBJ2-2	CASRDGTGATGELFF	TGTGCCAGCAGGGATGGGACAGGGGCTACCGGGGAGCTGTTTTTT
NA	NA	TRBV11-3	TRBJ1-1	CASSLDGPGTEAFF	TGTGCCAGCAGCTTAGATGGCCCTGGCACTGAAGCTTTCTTT
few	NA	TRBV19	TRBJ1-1	CASRPGTQGNTEAFF	TGTGCCAGTAGACCAGGCACACAGGGGAACACTGAAGCTTTCTTT
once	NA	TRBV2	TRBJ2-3	CASSDIAGLVDTQYF	TGTGCCAGCAGTGATATCGCGGGACTGGTAGATACGCAGTATTTT
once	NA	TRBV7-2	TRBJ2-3	CASSPTQGTDTQYF	TGTGCCAGCAGCCCTACACAGGGTACAGATACGCAGTATTTT
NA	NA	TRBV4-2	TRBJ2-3	CASSDAGDTQYF	TGTGCCAGCAGCGATGCAGGAGATACGCAGTATTTT
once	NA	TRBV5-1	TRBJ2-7	CASSLSGTNNEQYF	TGCGCCAGCAGCTTATCCGGGACAAATAACGAGCAGTACTTC
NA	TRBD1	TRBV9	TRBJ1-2	CASSKGQGAGYTF	TGTGCCAGCAGCAAGGGACAGGGGGCTGGCTACACCTTC